Listed here is a single T cell receptor beta chain. TCRdb's copy holds only in-frame clones and misses some; the assay was immunoSEQ multiplex PCR. Of more than 9,500 clones listed, approximately 68% are singletons. The sample is drawn from a study of sequential checkpoint blockade in melanoma. The treatment was: randomized to nivolumab then ipilimumab (arm A) or the reverse (arm B). Sorted cells were live CD3+CD8+, lacking CD19 and CD56, from PBMCs. The CDR3 has 15 residues. Germline CDR1 and CDR2: KGHSH and LQKENI. The J segment lost 1 base and the V segment lost 3 bases, leaving 5 bases of the junction unmatched.

The sequencing here drew on CD8+ T cells sorted from blood (inferred from file names), taken from a patient given nivolumab and ipilimumab in sequence. This sequence was found in a human donor with melanoma. The chain carries TRBV18 and TRBJ1-1; 7 positions agree with TRBD1. CDR3 in amino acids: CASSPEGGPNTEAFF. The CDR3 nucleotides read TGTGCCAGCTCACCCGAAGGGGGCCCGAACACTGAAGCTTTCTTT.